These 10 T cell receptor beta chains originate from one sample sequenced in a study of T cells in Graves' hyperthyroidism and ophthalmopathy. RNA transcripts served as the template for amplifying TCR beta CDR3 regions. First-round RT-PCR of the TCR CDR3 relied on the HTBI primer set. In TCRdb, the multiplex PCR reads were re-called with MiXCR into one record per CDR3 protein. The sample holds around 800,000 distinct CDR3 sequences, roughly 37% seen once. Material: blood. These receptors were obtained from a man between 18 and 29 years old with Graves' hyperthyroidism.

The chain employs TRBV7-3 and TRBJ1-6; D unresolved. V lost 3 bases and J lost 0, with 18 bases in between. Germline lookup yields CDR1 SGHTA and CDR2 FQGTGA. The CDR3 is made up of 19 amino acids. The CDR3, as DNA: TGTGCCAGCAGCTTCGAACAGTTAACTAGGAGCTCCTATAATTCACCCCTCCACTTT. This gives the protein CASSFEQLTRSSYNSPLHF. Full variable domain (missing parts from reference TRBV7-3 and TRBJ1-6): GAGVSQTPSNKVTEKGKYVELRCDPISGHTALYWYRQSLGQGPEFLIYFQGTGAADDSGLPNDRFFAVRPEGSVSTLKIQRTERGDSAVYLCASSFEQLTRSSYNSPLHFGNGTRLTVT.

The chain has TRBV25-1 and TRBJ1-5; tentative D call: TRBD1 (6 bases). The length of the CDR3 is 13 residues. Germline assignment: CDR1 MGHDK and CDR2 SYGVNS. Between the trimmed V and J ends, which lost 8 bases and 3 bases, there was a span of 11 bases. The CDR3 region is CASLGGFNQPQHF. As DNA, the CDR3 is TGTGCCAGCTTAGGGGGGTTCAATCAGCCCCAGCATTTT.

V and J are TRBV4-2 and TRBJ1-1; D gene unclear. V was shortened by 0 bases and J by 6 bases, with 11 bases between the two germline ends. CDR3 length: 14 residues. Germline-derived CDR1 and CDR2 are LGHNA and YNFKEQ. As DNA, the CDR3 is TGTGCCAGCAGCCAAGATGACGGGTATGCTGAAGCTTTCTTT. This encodes CASSQDDGYAEAFF.

To note about this clonotype: It may be a read error: a sequence one base away is much more abundant. This chain links TRBV5-1 with TRBJ1-5, with D uncertain. CDR1 and CDR2 (germline): SGHRS, YFSETQ. This CDR3 has 15 residues. The CDR3 loop is CASSLEGNNNRPQHF. CDR3 nucleotides: TGCGCCAGCAGCTTGGAAGGGAATAACAATCGGCCCCAGCATTTT. Full variable domain (remainder filled in from reference TRBV5-1 and TRBJ1-5): KAGVTQTPRYLIKTRGQQVTLSCSPISGHRSVSWYQQTPGQGLQFLFEYFSETQRNKGNFPGRFSGRQFSNSRSEMNVSTLELGDSALYLCASSLEGNNNRPQHFGDGTRLSIL.

V is TRBV19 and J is TRBJ1-5, with 7 bases aligning to TRBD1. With 4 bases clipped from V and 4 bases from J, the junction kept 13 bases outside the gene matches. CDR1 is LNHDA, CDR2 SQIVND, per germline (reference sequence). This CDR3 comprises 17 residues. The CDR3 sequence: CASSTATGRGPNQPQHF. The CDR3 DNA is TGTGCCAGTAGTACGGCGACAGGGAGGGGGCCAAATCAGCCCCAGCATTTT.

The chain uses TRBV29-1 and TRBJ2-7; D possibly matches TRBD1 or TRBD2 (5 bases each). V shed 6 bases and J shed 1 base, with 10 bases lying between them. Germline lookup yields CDR1 SQVTM and CDR2 ANQGSEA. This CDR3 region has 12 residues. The CDR3 nucleotides are TGCAGCGTACGCAGGGAGTCCTACGAGCAGTACTTC. Its translation: CSVRRESYEQYF.

The chain couples TRBV11-2 to TRBJ2-5; 7 bases agree with TRBD1. Trimming at V came to 1 base and at J to 3 bases, leaving 8 bases not matched to a gene. Germline lookup yields CDR1 SGHAT and CDR2 FQNNGV. The CDR3 loop spans 16 amino acids. Here the CDR3 DNA reads TGTGCCAGCAGCTTAGCTCCGGACAGGAGCAAAGAGACCCAGTACTTC. Protein product: CASSLAPDRSKETQYF.

In its sample, this clonotype was seen a few times. The V and J genes are TRBV19 and TRBJ2-5; weak D call: TRBD2 (6 bases). The CDR3 is 15 amino acids. The germline V gene encodes CDR1 LNHDA and CDR2 SQIVND (reference sequence). The V end was cut by 5 bases, the J end by 4 bases, with 17 bases between. The CDR3 nucleotides read TGTGCCAGTAGTGTCGAGCCTTCGGGGGTAGAGACCCAGTACTTC. Translation: CASSVEPSGVETQYF.

This chain uses TRBV28 with TRBJ2-5; the D gene is possibly TRBD2 (5 bases). V lost 6 bases and J 3 bases, leaving 11 bases between the germline ends. Germline V gives CDR1 MDHEN, CDR2 SYDVKM. The CDR3 extends over 13 amino acids. The chain's CDR3 is CASRAAGEETQYF. The CDR3 nucleotides are TGTGCCAGCAGAGCCGCCGGGGAAGAGACCCAGTACTTC.

In this sample, this clonotype turned up many times. The chain uses TRBV29-1 and TRBJ1-1, with D possibly being TRBD1 (5 bases). The germline CDR1 and CDR2 sequences are SQVTM and ANQGSEA. The CDR3 length is 8 residues. V gave up 4 bases and J gave up 11 bases, with 5 bases separating them. Here the CDR3 reads CSVGDAFF. Written as DNA, the CDR3 is TGCAGCGTTGGGGACGCTTTCTTT.